These T cell receptor beta chains were read from a single sample in a study of blood T cells in healthy people across ages. MiXCR, applied by TCRdb to the 5' RACE reads, yields one record per CDR3 protein. The table includes some 320,000 distinct CDR3 sequences, around 27% detected once. The sequenced material came from blood. The receptors were gathered from a woman in her 70s in good health. Both conserved end residues are part of each CDR3. A D gene is named only where the DNA matches it firmly. Clone size, where shown, is once, few, many, or a class for clones that have expanded.

cdr3_length	v_call	clone_size	j_call	d_call	cdr3_aa	cdr3_nt
15	TRBV7-6	-	TRBJ1-6	-	CASSLSLGTGSPLHF	TGTGCCAGCAGCTTAAGCCTTGGAACGGGTTCACCCCTCCACTTT
14	TRBV20-1	few	TRBJ1-2	-	CSASVLQANYGYTF	TGCAGTGCCTCCGTCCTTCAGGCTAACTATGGCTACACCTTC
13	TRBV2	-	TRBJ2-5	-	CASSDSVQETQYF	TGTGCCAGCAGTGACAGCGTCCAAGAGACCCAGTACTTC
15	TRBV3-1	few	TRBJ2-7	TRBD2	CASSQDHSGIYEQYF	TGTGCCAGCAGCCAAGATCATAGCGGGATCTACGAGCAGTACTTC
12	TRBV2	many	TRBJ2-7	-	CASRTEFYEQYF	TGTGCCAGTCGGACCGAATTCTACGAGCAGTACTTC
17	TRBV6-5	-	TRBJ1-3	-	CASSYSAELYSGNTIYF	TGTGCCAGCAGTTACTCGGCAGAACTCTACTCTGGAAACACCATATATTTT
14	TRBV18	few	TRBJ1-2	TRBD1	CASSPEDRGHGYTF	TGTGCCAGCTCACCAGAGGACAGGGGGCATGGCTACACCTTC
13	TRBV7-6	few	TRBJ1-1	-	CASSAWENTEAFF	TGTGCCAGCAGCGCCTGGGAGAACACTGAAGCTTTCTTT
15	TRBV7-8	-	TRBJ2-1	-	CASSPRTEAYNEQFF	TGTGCCAGCAGCCCACGGACAGAGGCCTACAATGAGCAGTTCTTC
15	TRBV7-6	few	TRBJ1-2	TRBD1	CASSSSTGGLYGYTF	TGTGCCAGCAGCAGCTCAACAGGGGGACTCTATGGCTACACCTTC
15	TRBV5-5	-	TRBJ1-4	-	CASSSAGTRNEKLFF	TGTGCCAGCAGCTCGGCCGGGACACGTAATGAAAAACTGTTTTTT
16	TRBV7-2	-	TRBJ2-1	TRBD2	CASSLLAGGPGNEQFF	TGTGCCAGCAGCTTACTAGCGGGAGGGCCGGGGAATGAGCAGTTCTTC
16	TRBV7-3	few	TRBJ2-5	-	CASSLNGGGPGETQYF	TGTGCCAGCAGCTTAAATGGGGGAGGACCGGGAGAGACCCAGTACTTC
14	TRBV14	-	TRBJ2-3	-	CASSKVRFPDTQYF	TGTGCCAGCAGCAAGGTCAGGTTTCCAGATACGCAGTATTTT
17	TRBV5-6	-	TRBJ2-5	TRBD1	CGSSFWTGGAIFETQYF	TGTGGCAGCAGCTTTTGGACAGGGGGCGCAATTTTTGAGACCCAGTACTTC
14	TRBV11-1	-	TRBJ1-4	-	CASSKDETREKLFF	TGTGCCAGCAGCAAGGACGAAACGCGTGAAAAACTGTTTTTT
14	TRBV27	-	TRBJ1-5	-	CASSFHGYNQPQHF	TGTGCCAGCAGTTTTCACGGTTACAATCAGCCCCAGCATTTT
11	TRBV20-1	once	TRBJ2-7	-	CSARATHEQYF	TGCAGTGCTAGAGCGACTCACGAGCAGTACTTC
15	TRBV20-1	-	TRBJ1-4	TRBD1	CSARESGTGGNRLFF	TGCAGTGCTAGAGAATCGGGGACAGGGGGGAATCGACTGTTTTTT
19	TRBV20-1	few	TRBJ2-1	TRBD2	CSARKDSGTSGSSYNEQFF	TGCAGTGCTAGAAAAGACAGCGGGACTAGCGGGAGCTCCTACAATGAGCAGTTCTTC
15	TRBV9	-	TRBJ2-1	-	CASSVRVEDYNEQFF	TGTGCCAGCAGCGTACGTGTCGAGGACTACAATGAGCAGTTCTTC
14	TRBV3-1	few	TRBJ2-1	-	CASSQAGRHNEQFF	TGTGCCAGCAGCCAAGCAGGAAGGCACAATGAGCAGTTCTTC
14	TRBV15	few	TRBJ1-4	TRBD1	CATKALAGGEKLFF	TGTGCCACCAAAGCCCTGGCAGGGGGTGAAAAACTGTTTTTT
16	TRBV28	-	TRBJ2-1	-	CASSSPTDHSYNEQFF	TGTGCCAGCAGCAGCCCCACGGACCACTCCTACAATGAGCAGTTCTTC
11	TRBV12-3/TRBV12-4	many	TRBJ1-2	-	CASSRTDRYTF	TGTGCCAGCAGCCGGACAGACCGCTACACCTTC
15	TRBV29-1	-	TRBJ2-7	TRBD1	CSVEGQGPASYEQYF	TGCAGCGTTGAGGGACAGGGGCCTGCTTCCTACGAGCAGTACTTC
15	TRBV10-3	-	TRBJ1-5	-	CAISPGAPGNQPQHF	TGTGCCATCAGTCCGGGGGCCCCGGGGAATCAGCCCCAGCATTTT
13	TRBV2	-	TRBJ2-1	-	CASSEVGLNVQFF	TGTGCCAGCAGTGAAGTGGGTCTAAATGTGCAGTTCTTC
15	TRBV7-2	many	TRBJ2-7	-	CASSLPDRQGGEQYF	TGTGCCAGCAGCTTACCAGATCGGCAGGGTGGCGAGCAGTACTTC
19	TRBV4-1	few	TRBJ2-7	-	CASSPTARGGVTSSYEQYF	TGCGCCAGCAGCCCTACGGCCAGAGGGGGGGTTACGAGCTCCTACGAGCAGTACTTC
12	TRBV29-1	-	TRBJ2-3	-	CNGQGSTDTQYF	TGCAACGGGCAGGGAAGCACAGATACGCAGTATTTT
16	TRBV7-3	-	TRBJ2-3	TRBD1	CASSFDAPGQGATQYF	TGTGCCAGCAGCTTCGATGCCCCCGGACAGGGGGCTACGCAGTATTTT
15	TRBV12-3/TRBV12-4	-	TRBJ2-1	-	CASRSGGSSYNEQFF	TGTGCCAGCAGGTCCGGAGGCAGCTCCTACAATGAGCAGTTCTTC
14	TRBV25-1	-	TRBJ2-5	-	CASSQDRYQETQYF	TGTGCCAGCAGTCAAGACAGGTACCAAGAGACCCAGTACTTC
15	TRBV10-2	-	TRBJ2-7	-	CASSGGSAHSYEQYF	TGCGCCAGCAGTGGCGGTAGCGCCCACTCCTACGAGCAGTACTTC
14	TRBV7-2	-	TRBJ2-3	-	CASGGTSSTDTQYF	TGTGCCAGCGGCGGAACCTCTAGCACAGATACGCAGTATTTT
11	TRBV20-1	few	TRBJ2-3	-	CSARGGVGQYF	TGCAGTGCTAGAGGGGGAGTAGGGCAGTATTTT
17	TRBV9	few	TRBJ2-1	-	CASSVEWSSGTYNEQFF	TGTGCCAGCAGCGTAGAGTGGAGTAGCGGAACCTACAATGAGCAGTTCTTC
17	TRBV11-2	-	TRBJ2-7	TRBD2	CASSLSGGGRAESEQYF	TGTGCCAGCAGCTTAAGCGGTGGCGGGAGGGCTGAAAGCGAGCAGTACTTC
16	TRBV5-1	-	TRBJ2-5	-	CASSSLLGGGQETQYF	TGCGCCAGCAGCTCACTTTTAGGGGGGGGACAAGAGACCCAGTACTTC
16	TRBV6-1	-	TRBJ2-2	-	CASSVVGGRNTGELFF	TGTGCCAGCAGTGTCGTTGGGGGCAGGAACACCGGGGAGCTGTTTTTT
13	TRBV29-1	few	TRBJ2-5	-	CSVEDTGTETQYF	TGCAGCGTTGAAGATACGGGGACCGAGACCCAGTACTTC
10	TRBV29-1	-	TRBJ2-1	-	CSVHHNEQFF	TGCAGCGTTCACCACAATGAGCAGTTCTTC
15	TRBV12-3/TRBV12-4	few	TRBJ1-5	TRBD1	CASSTTGNSNQPQHF	TGTGCCAGCAGTACGACAGGGAATAGCAATCAGCCCCAGCATTTT
15	TRBV4-1	-	TRBJ2-3	TRBD1	CASSQGRQGGDTQYF	TGCGCCAGCAGCCAAGGTCGACAGGGTGGAGATACGCAGTATTTT
14	TRBV5-1	-	TRBJ2-3	TRBD1	CASMTGPGKDTQYF	TGCGCCAGCATGACAGGGCCTGGGAAAGATACGCAGTATTTT
16	TRBV28	-	TRBJ2-6	TRBD2	CASSRAGNSGANVLTF	TGTGCCAGCAGTCGAGCGGGAAACTCTGGGGCCAACGTCCTGACTTTC
13	TRBV3-1	-	TRBJ2-7	-	CASSPRDLYEQYF	TGTGCCAGCAGCCCCAGGGACCTCTACGAGCAGTACTTC
14	TRBV6-6	once	TRBJ1-5	-	CASSPAIFNQPQHF	TGTGCCAGCAGCCCTGCTATTTTCAATCAGCCCCAGCATTTT
17	TRBV28	-	TRBJ2-7	-	CASSSPPLWTANYEQYF	TGTGCCAGCAGTTCCCCACCTCTCTGGACAGCCAACTACGAGCAGTACTTC
13	TRBV12-3/TRBV12-4	-	TRBJ1-6	-	CASSRASGSPLHF	TGTGCCAGCAGCCGCGCATCTGGTTCACCCCTCCACTTT
16	TRBV28	many	TRBJ2-1	TRBD2	CASSPLTSGRDNEQFF	TGTGCCAGCAGTCCCCTGACTAGCGGGAGGGACAATGAGCAGTTCTTC
16	TRBV7-6	few	TRBJ2-1	TRBD2	CASSPGTSGAYNEQFF	TGTGCCAGCAGCCCCGGGACTAGCGGAGCCTACAATGAGCAGTTCTTC
14	TRBV7-7	-	TRBJ2-5	-	CASSLGSRSETQYF	TGTGCTAGCAGCTTAGGGAGTAGGTCAGAGACCCAGTACTTC
14	TRBV12-3/TRBV12-4	-	TRBJ2-1	TRBD2	CASSGKRGLNEQFF	TGTGCCAGCAGTGGGAAGCGGGGACTCAATGAGCAGTTCTTC
14	TRBV12-3/TRBV12-4	-	TRBJ2-5	-	CASSTGLRVETQYF	TGTGCCAGCAGTACAGGACTGAGGGTTGAGACCCAGTACTTC
15	TRBV5-5	-	TRBJ2-5	TRBD2	CASSSKGGRGETQYF	TGTGCCAGCAGCTCAAAGGGCGGGAGAGGGGAGACCCAGTACTTC
13	TRBV29-1	-	TRBJ2-1	-	CSVGGRGYNEQFF	TGCAGCGTTGGAGGCAGGGGCTACAATGAGCAGTTCTTC
14	TRBV7-2	many	TRBJ1-6	-	CASSLRGRQSPLHF	TGTGCCAGCAGCTTAAGGGGGAGACAATCACCCCTCCACTTT
13	TRBV27	-	TRBJ1-2	-	CASSSKGIHGYTF	TGTGCCAGCAGTTCTAAGGGAATCCATGGCTACACCTTC